These 8 T cell receptor beta chains were sequenced from one sample in a study of T cell responses to AZD1222 COVID-19 vaccine (dated by TCRdb to the early 2020s). Library creation used the immunoSEQ multiplex PCR assay. Sourced from immuneACCESS, this table was stored by TCRdb with only in-frame sequences that have V and J called. A share of the clones is absent; for the studies checked, an unresolved V gene accounts for under half, and the remainder has no known explanation. The sample table contains about 130,000 clones; only one count was recorded for 80% to 95% of them. Clones ranked in the top ten supply about 1.1% of the sample. The time point label here, explained by the study, means: about 28 days (+/-7) after the second vaccine dose. The sample consisted of peripheral blood, taken 28 days after the second AZD1222 dose. The receptors stem from an adult who received the AZD1222 COVID-19 vaccine.

The chain employs TRBV6-2 or TRBV6-3 and TRBJ1-1; TRBD1 aligns across 7 bases. Germline CDR1 reads MNHEY; CDR2 reads SVGEGT. This CDR3 spans 12 amino acids. With V trimmed by 6 bases and J by 6 bases, 4 bases remained unmatched. The CDR3 DNA reads TGTGCCAGCAGCCAGGGACAGCCTGAAGCTTTCTTT. This encodes CASSQGQPEAFF.

V usage is TRBV19 and J usage is TRBJ1-2; no reliable D call. Germline V gene lookup returns CDR1 LNHDA and CDR2 SQIVND (reference sequence). Trimming shortened V by 10 bases and J by 4 bases, and 10 bases separated the two germline ends. This CDR3 is 11 amino acids long. In DNA, the CDR3 is TGTGCCACTAACTACGGCTATGGCTACACCTTC. This gives the protein CATNYGYGYTF.

The chain combines TRBV15 with TRBJ1-3, with 8 bases that match TRBD1. Germline V gives CDR1 LNHNV, CDR2 YYDKDF (reference sequence). With 3 bases clipped from V and 0 bases from J, the junction kept 1 base outside the gene matches. The CDR3 loop spans 15 amino acids. CDR3: CATSRDRVSGNTIYF. CDR3 nucleotide sequence: TGTGCCACCAGCAGGGACAGGGTCTCTGGAAACACCATATATTTT.

This rearrangement joins TRBV7-2 to TRBJ2-7; the D is unclear. V was clipped by 5 bases and J by 3 bases, with 14 bases between them. This CDR3 contains 14 residues. Germline CDR1 reads SGHTA; CDR2 reads FQGNSA. CDR3 loop: CASSPTAQSYEQYF. The DNA of the CDR3 is TGTGCCAGCAGCCCAACCGCACAGAGCTACGAGCAGTACTTC.

The table lists this clone with a count of one. The chain joins TRBV28 to TRBJ1-1; TRBD1 is a possible D gene (5 bases). The germline V and J ends were trimmed by 6 bases and 0 bases, with 11 bases remaining between them. Per the germline V gene, CDR1 is MDHEN and CDR2 is SYDVKM. This CDR3 has 14 amino acids. The CDR3 spells CASRAGLMNTEAFF. The CDR3 DNA sequence: TGTGCCAGCAGGGCAGGGCTTATGAACACTGAAGCTTTCTTT.

The chain uses TRBV15 and TRBJ2-7, with unresolved D. This CDR3 is 13 amino acids long. With 6 bases removed from V and 3 bases from J, the gap between germline ends came to 12 bases. Germline-derived CDR1 and CDR2 are LNHNV and YYDKDF (reference sequence). The CDR3 DNA follows: TGTGCCACCAGGCTGGGATTCGGCTACGAGCAGTACTTC. As protein: CATRLGFGYEQYF.

The chain couples TRBV10-1 to TRBJ2-5; D is unresolved. Trimming cost V 4 bases and J 5 bases, with 8 bases left between them. CDR3 size: 12 residues. Germline CDR1 and CDR2: WNHNN and SYGVQD (reference sequence). The CDR3 here is CASSGGVETQYF. The DNA for the CDR3 is TGCGCCAGCAGTGGGGGTGTGGAGACCCAGTACTTC.

This chain links TRBV10-2 with TRBJ1-2; D possibly corresponds to TRBD1 (6 bases). CDR3 size: 14 residues. Trimming removed 8 bases from V and 5 bases from J, with 18 bases in between. Germline V CDR1 and CDR2: WSHSY, SAAADI. CDR3 region: CASASGGRGYGYTF. The CDR3, as DNA: TGCGCCAGCGCCTCGGGGGGGCGGGGATATGGCTACACCTTC.